A selection of T cell receptor beta chains follows, all from one sample in a study of tumor-infiltrating lymphocytes in oesophageal squamous cell carcinoma. TCRdb re-called the PCR reads through MiXCR, storing one row per CDR3 protein. Here the sample spans 15,000 to 20,000 distinct CDR3 sequences, 42% being singletons. The sequencing sample was made of normal esophageal tissue next to the tumor. The source of these receptors is a female donor with esophageal squamous cell carcinoma. Both conserved end residues are part of each CDR3. A D gene is named only where the DNA matches it firmly. Some rows mark clone size as missing; the rest say once, few, many or name a class of expanded clone.

j_call clone_size v_call d_call cdr3_nt cdr3_aa
TRBJ2-7 - TRBV6-2/TRBV6-3 - TGTGCCAGCAAAAACACCTACGAGCAGTACTTC CASKNTYEQYF
TRBJ2-5 many TRBV24-1 TRBD1 TGTGCCACCAGTGCTGCCCCGGGACAGGGGTACGGGAAAGGCTACAATGAGCAGTACTTC CATSAAPGQGYGKGYNEQYF
TRBJ1-5 many TRBV6-1 TRBD1 TGTGCCAGCAGCGACCAAGACAGGGGGCAGGACCAGCCCCAGCATTTT CASSDQDRGQDQPQHF
TRBJ2-4 many TRBV14 - TGTGCCAGCAGCCAAGTACAAAACATTCAGTACTTC CASSQVQNIQYF
TRBJ1-1 many TRBV6-1 - TGTGCCAGCAGTTCTCAAACAGGAGGGGGAAACACTGAAGCTTTCTTT CASSSQTGGGNTEAFF
TRBJ2-5 few TRBV7-3 - TGTGCCAGCAGCTGGTGGGTGGGGGAGACCCAGTACTTC CASSWWVGETQYF
TRBJ2-5 many TRBV25-1 TRBD2 TGTGCCAGCAGTGACCCTCGGGGGGTGCAAGAGACCCAGTACTTC CASSDPRGVQETQYF
TRBJ2-6 - TRBV7-3 - TGTGCCAGCAGCTTGGTTCCTTACTCTGGGGCCAACGTCCTGACTTTC CASSLVPYSGANVLTF
TRBJ2-1 many TRBV6-1 - TGTGCCAGCAGGGCCGCGGAGGGGGGAATATATGAGCAGTTCTTC CASRAAEGGIYEQFF
TRBJ1-1 many TRBV14 - TGTGCCAGCAGCAGAGCGGGAATGAACACTGAAGCTTTCTTT CASSRAGMNTEAFF
TRBJ1-3 once TRBV6-1 - TGTGCCAGCAGCGTCACGGACTCTGGAAACACCATATATTTT CASSVTDSGNTIYF
TRBJ2-7 - TRBV7-6 - TGTGCCAGCAGCTTTAGGGGCTACGAGCAGTACTTC CASSFRGYEQYF
TRBJ2-7 - TRBV7-6 TRBD2 TGTGCCAGCAGCACACGACTAGCGGGGAACTCCTACGAGCAGTACTTC CASSTRLAGNSYEQYF
TRBJ2-2 few TRBV15 - TGTGCCACCAGCTACGGGGTTACCGGGGAGCTGTTTTTT CATSYGVTGELFF
TRBJ1-3 - TRBV7-2 - TGTGCCAGCGGCTTAGCTCAAGCGGCCTCTGGAAACACTATATATTTT CASGLAQAASGNTIYF
TRBJ2-3 - TRBV5-1 TRBD2 TGCGCCAGCAGCCTCTTGGGACTAGCGGGGGCAGATACGCAGTATTTT CASSLLGLAGADTQYF
TRBJ2-3 - TRBV5-1 TRBD2 TGCGCCAGCAGCTTGTGGTCTAGCGGGGGGGCCTCAGATACGCAGTATTTT CASSLWSSGGASDTQYF
TRBJ2-1 - TRBV12-3/TRBV12-4 - TGTGCCAGCACCGCGGGGGTGGGGCAGGGGGCTAATGAGCAGTTCTTC CASTAGVGQGANEQFF
TRBJ2-7 - TRBV7-2 TRBD1 TGTGCCAGCAGCTTTAGAGTGATAGGGGGCGACGAGCAGTACTTC CASSFRVIGGDEQYF
TRBJ2-1 medium-sized TRBV7-9 - TGTGCCAGCAGCGGTGGGACAAGCTACAATGAGCAGTTCTTC CASSGGTSYNEQFF
TRBJ2-3 medium-sized TRBV24-1 - TGTGCCACCAGGGGGGTTGGCACAGATACGCAGTATTTT CATRGVGTDTQYF
TRBJ2-7 - TRBV11-2 TRBD1 TGTGCCAGCAGCCGGGACAGCCTCTCCTACGAGCAGTACTTC CASSRDSLSYEQYF
TRBJ2-1 many TRBV4-2 - TGTGCCAGCAGCCATCGAGACAATGAGCAGTTCTTC CASSHRDNEQFF
TRBJ2-5 many TRBV18 TRBD1 TGTGCCAGCTCACCAACAGGGGCTTATAGTACGGAGACCCAGTACTTC CASSPTGAYSTETQYF
TRBJ2-1 - TRBV29-1 - TGCAGCGTTTTTATCTCGTTCTTCGGGCTAAACCCAAATGAGCAGTTCTTC CSVFISFFGLNPNEQFF
TRBJ2-2 medium-sized TRBV28 - TGTGCCAGCAGTCTTTCCGGGGGCAACACCGGGGAGCTGTTTTTT CASSLSGGNTGELFF
TRBJ1-4 many TRBV19 - TGTGCCAGTAGTATGCTTGGGACCCTTGGTGAAAAACTGTTTTTT CASSMLGTLGEKLFF
TRBJ2-1 - TRBV12-3/TRBV12-4 TRBD2 TGTGCCAGCAGCCATGCCTGGGGGGGTGCCTACAATGAGCAGTTCTTC CASSHAWGGAYNEQFF
TRBJ1-1 many TRBV6-1 - TGTGCCAGCAGTGAGCCCGGAAGGTCCGACGAAGCTTTCTTT CASSEPGRSDEAFF
TRBJ2-1 - TRBV12-3/TRBV12-4 TRBD2 TGTGCCAGCAGTTTAGCTATAGCGGGGAGGTACAATGAGCAGTTCTTC CASSLAIAGRYNEQFF
TRBJ2-5 - TRBV5-3 TRBD2 TGTGCCAGCAGCTCGAGGGGTAGCAAGGGAGGGCAAGAGACCCAGTACTTC CASSSRGSKGGQETQYF
TRBJ2-1 - TRBV20-1 TRBD1 TGCAGTGCTAGAAATAACAGGGGGAAGTACAATGAGCAGTTCTTC CSARNNRGKYNEQFF
TRBJ2-1 - TRBV11-2 - TGTGCCAGCAGCACCAGGGCCTGGTGGGTTTATTCCTACAATGAGCAGTTCTTC CASSTRAWWVYSYNEQFF
TRBJ2-7 - TRBV2 - TGTGCCAGCACCGCCGATACCTACGAGCAGTACTTC CASTADTYEQYF
TRBJ2-7 many TRBV10-3 TRBD1 TGTGCCGCCGGAGGGGACAGGGGTCGGGGTAATTCACCCCTCCACTTC CAAGGDRGRGNSPLHF
TRBJ2-7 few TRBV10-1 - TGCGCCAGCAGTGAGTGGGGACGTAGGAGTAGCAATGAGCAGTACTTC CASSEWGRRSSNEQYF
TRBJ2-1 - TRBV9 - TGTGCCAGCAGCGGGGGGGCAGGGGCCAATGAGCAGTTCTTC CASSGGAGANEQFF
TRBJ2-5 - TRBV7-3 - TGTGCCAGCAGCTTAGGCCCAGGGACTGGAGAGACCCAGTACTTC CASSLGPGTGETQYF
TRBJ2-3 - TRBV7-9 - TGTGCCAGCAGCTCACTGGGGGATACGCAGTATTTT CASSSLGDTQYF
TRBJ2-6 - TRBV27 - TGTGCCAGCAGTTTAGAATGGGGCCAGGGGTATCTTTCTGGGGCCAACGTCCTGACTTTC CASSLEWGQGYLSGANVLTF
TRBJ2-1 - TRBV7-6 - TGTGCCAGCAGCACGGGAGCCTACAATGAGCAGTTCTTC CASSTGAYNEQFF
TRBJ2-1 - TRBV6-5 - TGTGCCAGCACCACAATCGAATACGGGTTCTACAATGAGCAGTTCTTC CASTTIEYGFYNEQFF
TRBJ1-6 many TRBV6-1 - TGTGCCAGCAGTGGCGCCGGGGGGGCAGGGAATTCACCCCTCCACTTT CASSGAGGAGNSPLHF
TRBJ2-3 - TRBV7-3 - TGTGCCAGCAGCCCAAGAGGGGTTAGCACAGATACGCAGTATTTT CASSPRGVSTDTQYF
TRBJ2-1 many TRBV28 - TGTGCCAGCAGTCCCCTTGGAGCGGACCCTGGAAATGAGCAGTTCTTC CASSPLGADPGNEQFF
TRBJ1-1 - TRBV7-6 - TGTGCCAGCAGCTTACTGGGGGCGACCACTGAAGCTTTCTTT CASSLLGATTEAFF
TRBJ1-1 many TRBV11-2 - TGTGCCAGCAGCCCTAAAGTTGGGGGGTCCACTGAAGCTTTCTTT CASSPKVGGSTEAFF
TRBJ2-1 many TRBV24-1 - TGTGCCACCAGTGACACACAGGACTACTCCTACAATGAGCAGTTCTTC CATSDTQDYSYNEQFF
TRBJ2-1 - TRBV11-2 - TGTGCCAGCAGCCCCCGGCGCATTGACAGTGAGCAGTTCTTC CASSPRRIDSEQFF
TRBJ2-2 - TRBV12-3/TRBV12-4 TRBD2 TGTGCCAGCAGTCTCCGGACTAGCGGGATAAACACCGGGGAGCTGTTTTTT CASSLRTSGINTGELFF